This TCR beta chain was sequenced in a study of identical twins. This CDR3 comprises 14 residues. V gave up 8 bases and J gave up 8 bases, with 21 bases separating them. Germline loops: CDR1 SNHLY, CDR2 FYNNEI. TCRdb redid the calling of the 5' RACE reads with MiXCR, one entry per CDR3 protein. The sample includes about 550,000 distinct CDR3 sequences, approximately 20% of them seen just once. The sample was also linked to a second study, of yellow fever vaccine responses in identical twins.

The source is a woman aged 18-29 years in good health. The J gene is TRBJ1-2, the V gene TRBV2; weak D call: TRBD1 (6 bases). Material for sequencing was CD4+ T cells sorted from blood. CDR3 in DNA: TGTGCCAGCGGGAGCTCGACAGGTTCAAAGGGCTACACCTTC. Its protein product is CASGSSTGSKGYTF.